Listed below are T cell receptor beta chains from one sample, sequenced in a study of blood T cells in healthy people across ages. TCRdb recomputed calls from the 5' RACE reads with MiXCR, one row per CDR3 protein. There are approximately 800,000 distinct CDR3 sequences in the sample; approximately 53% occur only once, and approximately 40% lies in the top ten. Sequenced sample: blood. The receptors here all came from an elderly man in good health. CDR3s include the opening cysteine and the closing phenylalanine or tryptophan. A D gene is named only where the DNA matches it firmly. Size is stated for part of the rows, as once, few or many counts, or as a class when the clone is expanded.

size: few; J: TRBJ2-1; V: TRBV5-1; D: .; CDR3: CASSLADGLSRQFF; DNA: TGCGCCAGCAGCTTGGCCGACGGCCTCTCCCGGCAGTTCTTC
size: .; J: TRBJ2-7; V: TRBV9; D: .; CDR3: CASSIGLPGNEQYF; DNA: TGTGCCAGCAGCATTGGCCTCCCTGGGAACGAGCAGTACTTC
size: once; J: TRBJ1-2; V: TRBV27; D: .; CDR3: CASSSDGVWPRYGYTF; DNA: TGTGCCAGCAGTTCGGACGGGGTTTGGCCTAGGTATGGCTACACCTTC
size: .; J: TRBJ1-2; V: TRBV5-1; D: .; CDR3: CASSRPPRGYTF; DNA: TGCGCCAGCAGCCGACCCCCGAGAGGCTACACCTTC
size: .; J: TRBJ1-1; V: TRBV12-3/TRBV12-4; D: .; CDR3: CASRVRASNTGAFF; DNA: TGTGCCAGCAGGGTCCGGGCATCGAACACTGGAGCTTTCTTT
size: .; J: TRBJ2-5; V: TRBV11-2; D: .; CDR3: CVSSLVMGETQYF; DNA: TGTGTCAGCAGCTTAGTGATGGGGGAGACCCAGTACTTC
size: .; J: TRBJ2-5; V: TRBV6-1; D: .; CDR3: CASTLGGQETQYF; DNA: TGTGCCAGCACCCTAGGGGGCCAAGAGACCCAGTACTTC
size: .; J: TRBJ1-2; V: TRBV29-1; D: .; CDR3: CSVEEEGVGGYTF; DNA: TGCAGCGTTGAAGAGGAAGGGGTAGGTGGCTACACCTTC
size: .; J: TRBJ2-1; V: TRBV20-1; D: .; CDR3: CSATSRGWEAAYNEQFF; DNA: TGCAGTGCTACGTCCAGGGGATGGGAGGCGGCCTACAATGAGCAGTTCTTC
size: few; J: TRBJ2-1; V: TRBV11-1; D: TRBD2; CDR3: CASSSPTSGDYNEQFF; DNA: TGTGCCAGCAGCTCACCAACTAGCGGAGACTACAATGAGCAGTTCTTC
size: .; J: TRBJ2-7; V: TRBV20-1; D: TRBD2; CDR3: CSAKLAGGSYEQYF; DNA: TGCAGTGCCAAACTAGCGGGAGGTTCCTACGAGCAGTACTTC
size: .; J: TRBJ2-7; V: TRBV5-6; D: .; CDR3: CASTEVGGGEQYF; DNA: TGTGCCAGCACCGAAGTAGGGGGGGGCGAGCAGTACTTC
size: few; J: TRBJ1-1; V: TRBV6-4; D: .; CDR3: CASKGSMNTEAFF; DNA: TGTGCCAGCAAGGGGTCCATGAACACTGAAGCTTTCTTT
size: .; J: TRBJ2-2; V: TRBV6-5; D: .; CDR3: CASRRGSGELFF; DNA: TGTGCCAGCAGGCGTGGCTCCGGGGAGCTGTTTTTT